The 2 T cell receptor beta chains below come from one sample, sequenced in a study of graft-versus-host responses after intestinal transplantation. Libraries were prepared by immunoSEQ multiplex PCR; TCRdb keeps only in-frame clonotypes and omits some of them. This table holds around 30,000 clones, approximately 93% found once. The specimen was PBMCs, collected around 70 days after intestinal transplant. Receptors originate from a human patient who received an intestinal transplant, so some T cells may come from the graft donor.

This chain uses TRBV5-5 with TRBJ1-2; a possible D gene is TRBD1 (5 bases). The germline CDR1 and CDR2 sequences are SGHKS and YYEKEE (reference sequence). There are 17 residues in the CDR3. The ends were cut back, 9 bases at V and 8 bases at J, with 32 bases in the middle. CDR3 sequence: CATDGFGAPWPYTGYTF. The CDR3 nucleotides are TGTGCCACCGATGGGTTCGGGGCACCCTGGCCTTATACCGGCTACACCTTC.

This clone came up once. The rearrangement joins TRBV5-1 to TRBJ1-6, with D possibly being TRBD1 (6 bases). The V gene's germline CDR1 is SGHRS and CDR2 YFSETQ. Deletions cut 8 bases from V and 6 bases from J, with 15 bases between. The CDR3 extends over 14 amino acids. The CDR3 spells CARPNRDINSPLHF. DNA for the CDR3: TGCGCCAGGCCGAACCGGGACATTAATTCACCCCTCCACTTT.